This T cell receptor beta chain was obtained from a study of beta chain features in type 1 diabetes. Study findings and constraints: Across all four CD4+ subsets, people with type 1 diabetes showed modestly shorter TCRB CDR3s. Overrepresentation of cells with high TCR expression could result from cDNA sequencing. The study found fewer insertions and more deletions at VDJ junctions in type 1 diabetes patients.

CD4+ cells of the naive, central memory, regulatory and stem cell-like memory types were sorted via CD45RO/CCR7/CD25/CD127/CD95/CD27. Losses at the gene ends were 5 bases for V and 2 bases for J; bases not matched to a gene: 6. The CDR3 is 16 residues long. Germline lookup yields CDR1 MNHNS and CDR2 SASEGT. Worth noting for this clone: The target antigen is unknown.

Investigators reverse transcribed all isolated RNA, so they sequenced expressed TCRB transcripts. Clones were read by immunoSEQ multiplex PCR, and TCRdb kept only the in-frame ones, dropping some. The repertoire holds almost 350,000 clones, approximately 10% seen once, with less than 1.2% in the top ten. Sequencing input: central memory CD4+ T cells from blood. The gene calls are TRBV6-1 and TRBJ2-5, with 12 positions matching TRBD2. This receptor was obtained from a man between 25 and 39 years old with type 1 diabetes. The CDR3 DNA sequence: TGTGCCAGCAGTAAAGGACTAGCGGGGACACAAGAGACCCAGTACTTC. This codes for CASSKGLAGTQETQYF.